One T cell receptor (beta chain) is described in this entry. Sequencing used immunoSEQ multiplex PCR; TCRdb keeps in-frame clones, though not all of them. The sample consists of roughly 53,000 clones, over 80% of them appearing once. These data originate in a study of OX40 agonist ivuxolimab in advanced cancers. This CDR3 is built from 13 residues. V lost 5 bases, J lost 3 bases, and 10 bases lay in between. Germline V gives CDR1 LGHNA, CDR2 YSLEER. The chain carries TRBV4-3 and TRBJ1-1; D unclear. This TCR came from an adult with an advanced solid tumor such as melanoma, head and neck, liver or kidney cancer. The material was CD4+ or CD8+ T cells sorted from blood, obtained in a trial of the OX40 agonist ivuxolimab. The CDR3 DNA reads TGCGCCAGCAGCAAGGGTAGTGACACTGAAGCTTTCTTT. It encodes CASSKGSDTEAFF.